This T cell receptor beta chain was found in a study of molecular identifiers for immune sequencing clone quantification. MiXCR, applied by TCRdb to the PCR reads, yields one record per CDR3 protein. This sample yields about 510,000 distinct CDR3 sequences, of which about a fifth are seen a single time; about 0.84% belongs to the top ten. The CDR3 runs 20 residues. The V and J ends lost 3 bases and 1 base, in that order; junction bases with no gene match: 15. From germline, CDR1 is SGHTA and CDR2 FQGNSA. This clonotype has ten or more counts. V is TRBV7-2 and J is TRBJ2-3; 11 nucleotides match TRBD2. The TCR sequence derives from a human donor in good health. Some libraries in this study had Jurkat cell RNA spiked in. Sequencing was performed on naive CD8+ T cells from blood, with Jurkat cell RNA spiked in. Noted subset: FACS-sorted CD8+CD4-CCR7+CD45RA+ naive T cells. The CDR3: CASSFGGLAGGFSGTDTQYF. CDR3 DNA sequence: TGTGCCAGCAGCTTCGGGGGCCTAGCGGGGGGCTTCTCTGGCACAGATACGCAGTATTTT.